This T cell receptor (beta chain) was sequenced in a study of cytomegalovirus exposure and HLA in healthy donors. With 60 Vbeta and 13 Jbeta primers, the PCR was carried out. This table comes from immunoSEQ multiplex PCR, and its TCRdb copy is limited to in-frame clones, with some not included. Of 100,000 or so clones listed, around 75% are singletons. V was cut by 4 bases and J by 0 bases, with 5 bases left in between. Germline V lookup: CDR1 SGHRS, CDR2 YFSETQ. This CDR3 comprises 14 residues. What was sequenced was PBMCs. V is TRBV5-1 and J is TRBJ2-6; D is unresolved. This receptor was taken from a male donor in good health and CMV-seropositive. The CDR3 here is CASSINSGANVLTF. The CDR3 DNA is TGCGCCAGCAGCATTAACTCTGGGGCCAACGTCCTGACTTTC.